This T cell receptor (beta chain) originates from a study of blood T cell repertoires in COVID-19. Turning to the study itself: T cells, B-cell-depleted T cells, or PBMCs provided the cDNA or gDNA that served as material.

Participants spanned ages about 18 to 100 years and resided in over 20 US areas. Cohort assignment relied on participant-reported clinical history. Germline V CDR1 and CDR2: LGHDT, YNNKEL (reference sequence). V was shortened by 1 base and J by 5 bases, with 11 bases between the two germline ends. This CDR3 comprises 14 residues. Measured with immunoSEQ multiplex PCR; TCRdb has only the in-frame clones, and not every one. This sample has 320,000 or so clones; more than 85% occur once, and the top ten carry more than 0.9%. Sample: PBMCs or T cells enriched from blood (not recorded which). The chain joins TRBV3-1 (or the pseudogene TRBV3-2) to TRBJ1-1; D is ambiguous. This TCR derives from a woman aged 30 to 39 who had recovered from COVID-19. CDR3 in amino acids: CASSQADLRTEAFF. CDR3 bases: TGTGCCAGCAGCCAAGCAGACCTGAGGACTGAAGCTTTCTTT.